One sample yielded the 9 T cell receptor beta chains listed below, sequenced in a study of shared clonotypes between healthy human individuals (dated by TCRdb to the early 2020s). Receptors were amplified or captured by the immunoSEQ multiplex PCR assay. The immuneACCESS repertoire file appears here via TCRdb, limited to in-frame rearrangements. These files lack a portion of the clones; in checked studies, under half of the deficit traces to unresolved V genes, and the cause of the others is not known. In all, the sample holds some 2 million clones, and roughly 95% of those were seen once. The ten largest clones represent 1% to 1.3% of the sample. CD8 naive samples were obtained by positive selection for CCR7 among CD45RO-negative cells, yielding a CD45RA+CCR7+ population from which TemRA cells were excluded. Sequencing was carried out using naive CD8+ T cells sorted from blood. The sample's cell subset or site label, in plain terms: CD45RA+CCR7+. The origin of the receptors is a man between 18 and 29 years old in good health.

V gene TRBV28 combines with J gene TRBJ1-1; 7 bases are shared with TRBD1. V trimming: 4 bases; J trimming: 5 bases; junction bases outside the gene matches: 13. From germline, CDR1 is MDHEN and CDR2 SYDVKM. There are 16 residues in the CDR3. CDR3 in amino acids: CASSSTREGAGTEAFF. The CDR3, as DNA: TGTGCCAGCAGTTCCACTCGGGAGGGGGCCGGGACTGAAGCTTTCTTT. The full variable domain, its missing parts supplied by reference TRBV28 and TRBJ1-1, is DVKVTQSSRYLVKRTGEKVFLECVQDMDHENMFWYRQDPGLGLRLIYFSYDVKMKEKGDIPEGYSVSREKKERFSLILESASTNQTSMYLCASSSTREGAGTEAFFGQGTRLTVV.

For this clone: This sample includes further DNA sequences coding for the same CDR3. This rearrangement joins TRBV7-9 to TRBJ2-7; 7 nucleotides agree with TRBD1. This CDR3 comprises 12 residues. J gave up 4 bases and V 5 bases, and 2 bases lay outside the gene matches. CDR1 and CDR2 from the germline V gene are SEHNR and FQNEAQ (reference sequence). The CDR3 protein is CASSRTGYEQYF. CDR3 bases: TGTGCCAGCAGCCGGACAGGATACGAGCAGTACTTC.

J is TRBJ2-3 and V is TRBV5-1; 11 bases agree with TRBD2. V shed 5 bases, J shed 0 bases, and the junction held 5 bases outside the gene matches. This CDR3 comprises 16 residues. CDR1 is SGHRS and CDR2 is YFSETQ in the germline V gene. The CDR3: CASSYRLAGSTDTQYF. The CDR3 nucleotides read TGCGCCAGCAGTTACCGACTAGCGGGAAGCACAGATACGCAGTATTTT.

This chain links TRBV9 with TRBJ2-1; D gene uncertain. The germline CDR1 and CDR2 sequences are SGDLS and YYNGEE. This CDR3 region has 14 residues. V shed 4 bases and J shed 9 bases, with 17 bases lying between them. As DNA, the CDR3 is TGTGCCAGCAGCCCACACTGGAGTGATGGTGAGCAGTTCTTC. Residues: CASSPHWSDGEQFF. Filled out from reference TRBV9 and TRBJ2-1, the complete variable domain reads DSGVTQTPKHLITATGQRVTLRCSPRSGDLSVYWYQQSLDQGLQFLIQYYNGEERAKGNILERFSAQQFPDLHSELNLSSLELGDSALYFCASSPHWSDGEQFFGPGTRLTVL.

The rearrangement links TRBV27 to TRBJ1-2; TRBD1 agrees at 8 bases. CDR3 length: 14 amino acids. V gave up 6 bases and J gave up 7 bases; unmatched junction bases: 10. The germline CDR1 and CDR2 sequences are MNHEY and SMNVEV (reference sequence). The chain's CDR3 is CASRPQGALSGYTF. DNA of the CDR3: TGTGCCAGCAGGCCGCAGGGGGCGCTTAGTGGCTACACCTTC.

The chain combines TRBV30 with TRBJ1-5, with TRBD1 identical over 7 bases. The CDR3 has 13 residues. The germline V gene has CDR1 GTSNPN and CDR2 SVGIG (reference sequence). The ends lost 2 bases at V and 5 bases at J; junction bases unmatched: 3. CDR3 nucleotides: TGTGCCTGGAGTCCAGACAGGGATCAGCCCCAGCATTTT. Its protein product is CAWSPDRDQPQHF.

Of note for this clone: This same CDR3 is encoded by further DNA sequences in the sample. The chain employs TRBV4-1 and TRBJ2-1; 8 positions agree with TRBD2. Germline V CDR1 and CDR2: MGHRA, YSYEKL. The CDR3 covers 15 residues. Germline trimming cut 2 bases from V and 4 bases from J; bases unmatched to any gene: 4. The CDR3 loop is CASSQRAGGYNEQFF. CDR3 DNA: TGCGCCAGCAGCCAACGGGCGGGGGGTTACAATGAGCAGTTCTTC.

CDR3 nucleotide sequence: TGTGCCAGCAGCTTGGGGATCACTAGCGGGGTATACAATGAGCAGTTCTTC. Its translation: CASSLGITSGVYNEQFF. The chain recombines TRBV5-4 with TRBJ2-1, with 10 bases fitting TRBD2. This CDR3 comprises 17 residues. The ends lost 0 bases at V and 4 bases at J; junction bases unmatched: 7. Germline CDR1 and CDR2: SGHNT and YYREEE (reference sequence). The full variable domain, completed using reference TRBV5-4 and TRBJ2-1, is ETGVTQSPTHLIKTRGQQVTLRCSSQSGHNTVSWYQQALGQGPQFIFQYYREEENGRGNFPPRFSGLQFPNYSSELNVNALELDDSALYLCASSLGITSGVYNEQFFGPGTRLTVL.

The chain combines TRBV27 with TRBJ1-6; TRBD1 agrees at 7 bases. Germline V gene data show CDR1 as MNHEY and CDR2 as SMNVEV (reference sequence). Losses at the gene ends were 5 bases for V and 7 bases for J; bases not matched to a gene: 5. This CDR3 has 14 amino acids. CDR3 in DNA: TGTGCCAGCAGTATCCAGGGGGAGAATTCACCCCTCCACTTT. Protein product: CASSIQGENSPLHF.